One and the same sample provided the 16 T cell receptor beta chains below, sequenced in a study of blood T cell repertoires in COVID-19. The assay was immunoSEQ multiplex PCR, and TCRdb's table has in-frame clones only and misses some. The sample contains approximately 11,000 clones, 88% of which appear only once. The specimen sequenced was peripheral blood. These receptors came from a human donor in a cohort sampled during active COVID-19.

The chain joins TRBV7-2 to TRBJ2-7; 11 nucleotides match TRBD2. This CDR3 comprises 15 residues. Germline V gene sequence: CDR1 SGHTA, CDR2 FQGNSA. Trimming removed 5 bases from V and 3 bases from J; junction bases left unmatched: 6. The CDR3 region is CASSKGTSGYYEQYF. CDR3 nucleotides: TGTGCCAGCAGCAAAGGGACTAGCGGTTACTACGAGCAGTACTTC.

The chain couples TRBV6-5 to TRBJ2-1; TRBD1 matches at 8 bases. Germline V gene data show CDR1 as MNHEY and CDR2 as SVGAGI. The V segment lost 8 bases and the J segment 6 bases; nucleotides outside the gene matches: 6. CDR3 length equals 13 residues. Here the CDR3 reads CASYRQGSNEQFF. The CDR3 DNA follows: TGTGCCAGCTACAGACAGGGGTCCAATGAGCAGTTCTTC.

The genes are TRBV19 and TRBJ2-1; 9 nucleotides agree with TRBD2. J gave up 5 bases and V 7 bases, and 12 bases lay outside the gene matches. CDR1 is LNHDA and CDR2 is SQIVND in the germline V gene (reference sequence). This CDR3 comprises 16 residues. CDR3 nucleotide sequence: TGTGCCAGTACCGACCCTGGACTAGCGAAAAACAATGAGCAGTTCTTC. It codes for CASTDPGLAKNNEQFF.

The rearrangement joins TRBV7-6 to TRBJ2-3, with 12 bases aligning to TRBD2. This CDR3 is built from 16 residues. Germline V gives CDR1 SGHVS, CDR2 FNYEAQ. The junction had 4 bases not matched to a gene; V was cut back by 5 bases and J by 1 base. Here the CDR3 reads CASSHRLAGGTDTQYF. In DNA, the CDR3 is TGTGCCAGCAGCCACCGACTAGCGGGGGGCACAGATACGCAGTATTTT.

This chain connects TRBV25-1 to TRBJ1-6, with 9 bases that match TRBD1. V dropped 2 bases and J dropped 10; count of bases not matched to a gene: 12. Germline lookup yields CDR1 MGHDK and CDR2 SYGVNS. The CDR3 covers 17 residues. The CDR3 DNA reads as TGTGCCAGCAGTGAAAATGTCGGGACAGGGTCGGTCTCACCCCTCCACTTT. Its protein product is CASSENVGTGSVSPLHF.

A single count supports this clone. The V and J genes are TRBV7-2 and TRBJ2-5; 7 bases fit TRBD2. CDR1 is SGHTA and CDR2 is FQGNSA in the germline V gene. This CDR3 is 16 amino acids long. With V trimmed by 0 bases and J by 2 bases, 6 bases remained unmatched. DNA of the CDR3: TGTGCCAGCAGCTTAGCCCGGACTAGTGGTCAAGAGACCCAGTACTTC. It is translated as CASSLARTSGQETQYF.

V gene TRBV7-9 combines with J gene TRBJ1-4; D possibly corresponds to TRBD1 (6 bases). The CDR3 is 16 amino acids. The germline V gene encodes CDR1 SEHNR and CDR2 FQNEAQ (reference sequence). V lost 1 base and J 1 base, leaving 10 bases between the germline ends. The CDR3 spells CASSLGFRGTNEKLFF. In DNA, the CDR3 is TGTGCCAGCAGCTTAGGTTTCAGGGGAACTAATGAAAAACTGTTTTTT.

This CDR3 reads CASSFPHSTGELFF. The CDR3 bases are TGTGCCAGCAGTTTTCCTCACTCCACCGGGGAGCTGTTTTTT. The chain has TRBV28 and TRBJ2-2; D remains unclear. Deletions cut 3 bases from V and 4 bases from J, with 9 bases between. The V gene's germline CDR1 is MDHEN and CDR2 SYDVKM. The CDR3 is 14 amino acids.

The gene calls are TRBV14 and TRBJ1-4; weak D call: TRBD1 (5 bases). The V and J ends lost 0 bases and 2 bases respectively, with 10 bases between them. The CDR3 loop spans 16 amino acids. The germline V gene has CDR1 SGHDN and CDR2 FVKESK. Here the CDR3 reads CASSQDAGSTNEKLFF. CDR3 nucleotides: TGTGCCAGCAGCCAAGACGCAGGGTCCACTAATGAAAAACTGTTTTTT.

The chain has TRBV4-1 and TRBJ2-1, with TRBD1 matching over 8 bases. Trimming removed 2 bases from V and 2 bases from J; junction bases left unmatched: 8. Germline V gene sequence: CDR1 MGHRA, CDR2 YSYEKL. The CDR3 sequence is 17 residues long. CDR3 region: CASSQPPGQATYNEQFF. DNA of the CDR3: TGCGCCAGCAGCCAACCTCCGGGACAGGCAACCTACAATGAGCAGTTCTTC.

J is TRBJ1-4 and V is TRBV6-2 or TRBV6-3, with D hard to call. V lost 1 base and J 2 bases, leaving 11 bases between the germline ends. Per the germline V gene, CDR1 is MNHEY and CDR2 is SVGEGT. The CDR3 sequence is 16 residues long. The CDR3 region is CASSYLAAGTNEKLFF. The CDR3 DNA is TGTGCCAGCAGTTACTTAGCGGCGGGGACTAATGAAAAACTGTTTTTT.

A remark on this clone: An end of the junction differs from the germline gene, which may be a read error. The chain has TRBV4-2 and TRBJ2-5; TRBD2 aligns across 8 bases. Germline V lookup: CDR1 LGHNA, CDR2 YNFKEQ. The CDR3 has 21 residues. CDR3 nucleotide sequence: TGTGCCAGAAGCCAAGACCATCTTTGGACTACCCGGGAGGGGAAGGAAGAGACCCAGTACTTC. This codes for CARSQDHLWTTREGKEETQYF.

This CDR3 reads CASSPPRRLNTEAFF. The CDR3 nucleotides read TGTGCCAGCAGTCCACCGAGGCGGCTGAACACTGAAGCTTTCTTT. The V and J genes are TRBV6-5 and TRBJ1-1; D unresolved. Germline-derived CDR1 and CDR2 are MNHEY and SVGAGI. The V and J ends lost 5 bases and 0 bases respectively, with 13 bases between them. The CDR3 is 15 residues long.

The V and J genes are TRBV25-1 and TRBJ2-4, with D unresolved. The ends were cut back, 2 bases at V and 0 bases at J, with 14 bases in the middle. CDR3 size: 17 residues. Germline V gives CDR1 MGHDK, CDR2 SYGVNS. CDR3 sequence: CASSEGSGVLAKNIQYF. DNA for the CDR3: TGTGCCAGCAGTGAAGGTTCAGGTGTTCTAGCCAAAAACATTCAGTACTTC.

V gene TRBV2 combines with J gene TRBJ1-2, with a tentative D call TRBD1 (6 bases). V dropped 5 bases and J dropped 0 bases, with 10 bases sitting between them. The CDR3 is 14 residues long. Germline assignment: CDR1 SNHLY and CDR2 FYNNEI. The CDR3 region has the DNA TGTGCCAGCAGTCGCAGGGGACCTAACTATGGCTACACCTTC. It translates to CASSRRGPNYGYTF.

The chain is built from TRBV29-1 and TRBJ1-3; 8 bases agree with TRBD1. Germline lookup yields CDR1 SQVTM and CDR2 ANQGSEA. The CDR3 is made up of 14 amino acids. The V gene end was trimmed by 2 bases and the J gene end by 8 bases; junction bases not matched to a gene: 8. This CDR3 is CSVEQYDRGHTIYF. CDR3 DNA: TGCAGCGTTGAACAATACGACAGGGGCCACACCATATATTTT.